What follows are 10 T cell receptor beta chains derived from one specimen sequenced in a study of T cell responses to AZD1222 COVID-19 vaccine. Repertoires were generated with immunoSEQ multiplex PCR, while TCRdb's copy carries only in-frame clones and drops some. The sample includes some 180,000 clones, around 88% of them seen just once. Sequenced material: peripheral blood, taken 28 days after the second AZD1222 dose. The receptors shown here come from an adult who received the AZD1222 COVID-19 vaccine.

The rearrangement uses TRBV29-1 and TRBJ2-5; D tentatively reads TRBD1 or TRBD2 (5 bases each). The CDR3 spans 15 residues. V lost 5 bases and J lost 0, with 16 bases in between. In germline, CDR1 is SQVTM, CDR2 ANQGSEA. This CDR3 reads CSVLGRLGDQETQYF. CDR3 DNA: TGCAGCGTTCTTGGCCGGCTGGGGGACCAAGAGACCCAGTACTTC.

J is TRBJ2-1 and V is TRBV3-1 (or the pseudogene TRBV3-2), with 8 nucleotides matching TRBD2. The CDR3 runs 16 residues. V lost 4 bases and J lost 5; bases outside the gene matches: 10. Germline loops: CDR1 LGHDT, CDR2 YNNKEL (reference sequence). The CDR3 sequence is CASSRSGTRNNNEQFF. In DNA, the CDR3 is TGTGCCAGCAGCCGGTCCGGGACTAGGAACAACAATGAGCAGTTCTTC.

The V gene is TRBV20-1, the J gene TRBJ1-6, with D unclear. CDR1 is DFQATT, CDR2 SNEGSKA, per germline (reference sequence). The CDR3 totals 13 residues. V gave up 3 bases and J gave up 9 bases, with 12 bases separating them. As DNA, the CDR3 is TGCAGTGCTAGTGGCCTTCTGGGTTCACCCCTCCACTTT. Its translation is CSASGLLGSPLHF.

This rearrangement joins TRBV5-1 to TRBJ1-1, with 8 nucleotides matching TRBD1. There are 15 residues in the CDR3. After removal of 7 bases from V and 1 base from J, the junction contained 9 bases not matched to a gene. Germline assignment: CDR1 SGHRS and CDR2 YFSETQ. CDR3 sequence (DNA): TGCGCCAGCCGGAACGCCGGGACAGGGAACACTGAAGCTTTCTTT. This encodes CASRNAGTGNTEAFF. The full variable domain, with the rest looked up from reference TRBV5-1 and TRBJ1-1, is KAGVTQTPRYLIKTRGQQVTLSCSPISGHRSVSWYQQTPGQGLQFLFEYFSETQRNKGNFPGRFSGRQFSNSRSEMNVSTLELGDSALYLCASRNAGTGNTEAFFGQGTRLTVV.

The chain links TRBV4-2 to TRBJ1-1, with D tentatively TRBD1 (6 bases). The CDR3 extends over 15 amino acids. Germline values: CDR1 LGHNA, CDR2 YNFKEQ. V lost 1 base, J lost 5 bases, and 14 bases lay in between. The CDR3 loop reads CASSQGGGAGTEAFF. CDR3 in DNA: TGTGCCAGCAGCCAAGGGGGGGGCGCGGGAACTGAAGCTTTCTTT.

The chain joins TRBV19 to TRBJ1-5; tentative D call: TRBD1 (5 bases). Germline-derived CDR1 and CDR2 are LNHDA and SQIVND (reference sequence). V lost 3 bases, J lost 4 bases, and 13 bases lay in between. The CDR3 spans 15 residues. CDR3 region: CASSILDSPNQPQHF. The DNA for the CDR3 is TGTGCCAGTAGTATTCTCGACAGTCCAAATCAGCCCCAGCATTTT.

The rearrangement uses TRBV15 and TRBJ2-1, with D perhaps given as TRBD1 or TRBD2 (5 bases each). Germline V gives CDR1 LNHNV, CDR2 YYDKDF (reference sequence). Trimming shortened V by 1 base and J by 4 bases, and 29 bases separated the two germline ends. The CDR3 length is 21 residues. CDR3 sequence (DNA): TGTGCCACCAGCAGAGTCCCGCCTAATACTAGGGGTTTACGATGGTACAATGAGCAGTTCTTC. This encodes CATSRVPPNTRGLRWYNEQFF.

This chain connects TRBV4-1 to TRBJ2-6; D remains unclear. The CDR3 has 17 amino acids. The V end was cut by 0 bases, the J end by 0 bases, with 9 bases between. Germline-derived CDR1 and CDR2 are MGHRA and YSYEKL. The CDR3 is CASSQDGPGSGANVLTF. CDR3 in DNA: TGCGCCAGCAGCCAAGATGGCCCTGGCTCTGGGGCCAACGTCCTGACTTTC.

The chain combines TRBV27 with TRBJ1-6; the D is unclear. Trimming removed 3 bases at V and 7 bases at J, with 10 bases between. This CDR3 contains 14 residues. Germline lookup yields CDR1 MNHEY and CDR2 SMNVEV (reference sequence). The CDR3 spells CASSFPTENSPLHF. CDR3 in DNA: TGTGCCAGCAGTTTCCCTACTGAAAATTCACCCCTCCACTTT.

By share of the sample, this clone is medium-sized. The genes are TRBV4-3 and TRBJ2-2; the D is unclear. There are 15 residues in the CDR3. CDR1 and CDR2 from the germline V gene are LGHNA and YSLEER. V shed 0 bases and J shed 0 bases, with 5 bases lying between them. CDR3 bases: TGCGCCAGCAGCCAAGACGTTGCGAACACCGGGGAGCTGTTTTTT. Translation gives CASSQDVANTGELFF.